This TCR beta chain was captured in a study of T cells of healthy individuals. TCRdb reprocessed the 5' RACE reads via MiXCR and lists one record per CDR3 protein. The data hold about 63,000 distinct CDR3 sequences, with 15% to 20% observed a single time. This CDR3 is 13 amino acids long. Trimming cost V 4 bases and J 8 bases, with 12 bases left between them. CDR1 SNHLY and CDR2 FYNNEI come from the germline V gene. The rearrangement joins TRBV2 to TRBJ2-1; possibly TRBD2 for D (6 bases). The receptor comes from a human donor in good health. The CDR3 bases are TGTGCCAGCAGTGTGTCGGGGGACCATGAGCAGTTCTTC. It encodes CASSVSGDHEQFF.